A selection of T cell receptor beta chains follows, all from one sample in a study of STAT3 mutations in large granular lymphocyte leukemia. Profiled with immunoSEQ multiplex PCR; TCRdb holds only in-frame clones, not every one. This table has roughly 35,000 clones, approximately 91% appearing once. The sample was PBMCs. The source of these receptors is a human donor with T large granular lymphocyte leukemia. Some clones in this sample may be carry-over from other donors' samples. Both conserved end residues are part of each CDR3.

j_call,v_call,cdr3_aa
TRBJ2-5,TRBV5-4,CASSLGGGVQETQYF
TRBJ1-4,TRBV5-1,CASSGTGNEKLFF
TRBJ1-6,TRBV11-2,CASSFNTGGPPLHF
TRBJ1-2,TRBV5-6,CASTGTGDDYGYTF
TRBJ2-5,TRBV19,CASSRAGQGSGETQYF
TRBJ2-7,TRBV6-5,CASRSGTSPYEQYF
TRBJ2-7,TRBV7-9,CASSSLTGLPPYEQYF
-,TRBV6-6,CASSYSVEPEETQYF
TRBJ2-7,TRBV11-2,CASSSWGGYEQYF
TRBJ2-3,TRBV5-1,CASSSRTSGGTDTQYF
TRBJ2-5,TRBV19,CASMRGAGETQYF
TRBJ2-3,TRBV6-1,CASSEMADTQYF
TRBJ2-7,TRBV30,CAWSVVRASEQYF
TRBJ2-3,TRBV19,CASRARTASSTDTQYF
TRBJ1-2,TRBV5-1,CASSDGPRYGYTF
TRBJ1-1,TRBV6-5,CASSRTGGSGNEAFF
TRBJ2-2,TRBV29-1,CSVARDGPNTGELFF
TRBJ2-2,TRBV7-9,CASSPYLSPGELFF
TRBJ2-2,TRBV19,CAISGANTGELFF
TRBJ2-6,TRBV2,CASSGTGDLSGANVLTF
TRBJ2-3,TRBV5-1,CASSFPGEDTQYF
TRBJ2-1,TRBV5-4,CASSSLWGADNEQFF
TRBJ1-4,TRBV5-4,CASSWQGGEKLFF
TRBJ1-2,TRBV2,CASREGVDPANYGYTF
TRBJ2-1,TRBV5-4,CASRKDSGFNEQFF
TRBJ1-2,TRBV25-1,CASSDGGGYTF
TRBJ2-5,TRBV14,CASSQIDRGETQYF
TRBJ1-2,TRBV11-3,CASSTRALPNYGYTF
TRBJ1-3,TRBV28,CASSLLGGPSAIYF
TRBJ1-4,TRBV7-2,CASSSALQGANEKLFF
TRBJ2-3,TRBV29-1,CSVEEPTKSTDTQYF
TRBJ1-4,TRBV14,CASSRLGDLATNEKLFF
TRBJ2-3,TRBV7-6,CASSLSPSADTQYF
TRBJ1-2,TRBV28,CASSPGDRVIYGYTF
TRBJ1-4,TRBV4-2,CASRPSGGLGEKLFF
TRBJ1-5,TRBV19,CASSWTGNQPQHF
TRBJ2-1,TRBV5-4,CAVHGGGAVNEQFF